The clone carrying this T cell receptor (beta chain) came up once. This sample was taken from a study of control samples from healthy donors and cancer patients. Trimming at V came to 3 bases and at J to 4 bases, leaving 9 bases not matched to a gene. CDR3 length equals 16 residues. Germline CDR1 reads SGHNT; CDR2 reads YYREEE (reference sequence). The table came from immunoSEQ multiplex PCR; TCRdb's copy has only in-frame clones and leaves some out. The sample yields roughly 130,000 clones, approximately 92% seen once. This clonotype was obtained from a man under 40 in good health. The sequencing sample was made of blood. The chain combines TRBV5-4 with TRBJ2-1; 8 bases align to TRBD2. For the CDR3, the DNA is TGTGCCAGCAGCTCCCCGCGGTCTAGCGGGTACAATGAGCAGTTCTTC. The encoded protein is CASSSPRSSGYNEQFF.